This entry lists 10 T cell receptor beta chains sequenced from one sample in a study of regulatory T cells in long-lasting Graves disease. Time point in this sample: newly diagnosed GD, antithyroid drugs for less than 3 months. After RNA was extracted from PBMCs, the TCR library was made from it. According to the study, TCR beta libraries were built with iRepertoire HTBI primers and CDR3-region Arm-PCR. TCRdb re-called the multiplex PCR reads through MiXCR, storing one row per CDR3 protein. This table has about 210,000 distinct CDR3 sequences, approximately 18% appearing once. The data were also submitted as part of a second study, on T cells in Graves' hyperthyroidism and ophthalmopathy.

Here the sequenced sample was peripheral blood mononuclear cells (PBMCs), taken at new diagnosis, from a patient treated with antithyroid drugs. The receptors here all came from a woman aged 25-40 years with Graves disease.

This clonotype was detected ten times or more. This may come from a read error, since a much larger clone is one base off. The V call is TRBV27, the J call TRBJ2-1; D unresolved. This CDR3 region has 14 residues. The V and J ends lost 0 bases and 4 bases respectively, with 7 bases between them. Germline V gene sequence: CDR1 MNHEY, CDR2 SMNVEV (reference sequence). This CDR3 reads CASSLSDGYNEQFF. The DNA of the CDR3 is TGTGCCAGCAGTTTATCGGACGGTTACAATGAGCAGTTCTTC.

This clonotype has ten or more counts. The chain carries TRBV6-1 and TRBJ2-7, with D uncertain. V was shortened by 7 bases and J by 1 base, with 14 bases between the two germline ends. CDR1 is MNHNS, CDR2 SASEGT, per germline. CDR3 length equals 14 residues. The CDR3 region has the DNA TGTGCCAGCACATCCAGCACAGTATCCTACGAGCAGTACTTC. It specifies CASTSSTVSYEQYF.

The CDR3, as DNA: TGCGCCAGCAGCTTGGAACAGTTCTACAATGAGCAGTTCTTC. Translation gives CASSLEQFYNEQFF. The chain couples TRBV5-1 to TRBJ2-1; D unresolved. This CDR3 has 14 residues. V lost 0 bases, J lost 3 bases, and 7 bases lay in between. CDR1 is SGHRS, CDR2 YFSETQ, per germline.

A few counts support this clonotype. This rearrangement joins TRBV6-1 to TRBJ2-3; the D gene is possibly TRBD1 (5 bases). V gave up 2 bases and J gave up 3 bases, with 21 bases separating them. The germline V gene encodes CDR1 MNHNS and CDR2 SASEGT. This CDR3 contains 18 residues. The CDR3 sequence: CASSELGVRVGATDTQYF. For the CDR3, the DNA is TGTGCCAGCAGTGAACTAGGGGTTCGGGTGGGTGCAACAGATACGCAGTATTTT.

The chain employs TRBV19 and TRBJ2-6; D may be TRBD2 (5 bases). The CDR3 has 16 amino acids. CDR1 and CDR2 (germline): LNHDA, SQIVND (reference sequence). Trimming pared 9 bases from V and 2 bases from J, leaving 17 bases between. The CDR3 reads CASHMRASTGANVLTF. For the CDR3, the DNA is TGTGCCAGCCACATGCGGGCGTCCACTGGGGCCAACGTCCTGACTTTC.

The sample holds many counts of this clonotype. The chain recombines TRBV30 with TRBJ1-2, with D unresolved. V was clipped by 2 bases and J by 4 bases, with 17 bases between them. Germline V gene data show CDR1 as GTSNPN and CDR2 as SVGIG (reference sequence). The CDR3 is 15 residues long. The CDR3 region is CAWSLNHLAGYGYTF. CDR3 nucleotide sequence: TGTGCCTGGAGTTTGAATCATTTGGCTGGCTATGGCTACACCTTC. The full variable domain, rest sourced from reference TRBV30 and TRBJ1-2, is SQTIHQWPATLVQPVGSPLSLECTVEGTSNPNLYWYRQAAGRGLQLLFYSVGIGQISSEVPQNLSASRPQDRQFILSSKKLLLSDSGFYLCAWSLNHLAGYGYTFGSGTRLTVV.

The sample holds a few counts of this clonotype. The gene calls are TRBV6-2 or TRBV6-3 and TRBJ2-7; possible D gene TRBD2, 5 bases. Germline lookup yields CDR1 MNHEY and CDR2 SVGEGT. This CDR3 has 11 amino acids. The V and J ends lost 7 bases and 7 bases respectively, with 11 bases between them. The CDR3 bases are TGTGCCAGCAATCAACCGGGGGAGCAGTACTTC. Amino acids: CASNQPGEQYF.

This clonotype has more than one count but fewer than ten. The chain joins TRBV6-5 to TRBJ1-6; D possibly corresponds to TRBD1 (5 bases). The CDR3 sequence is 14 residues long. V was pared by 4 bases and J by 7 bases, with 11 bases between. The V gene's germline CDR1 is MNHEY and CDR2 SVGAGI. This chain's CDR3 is CASSLRGENSPLHF. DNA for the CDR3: TGTGCCAGCAGTTTAAGGGGTGAGAATTCACCCCTCCACTTT.

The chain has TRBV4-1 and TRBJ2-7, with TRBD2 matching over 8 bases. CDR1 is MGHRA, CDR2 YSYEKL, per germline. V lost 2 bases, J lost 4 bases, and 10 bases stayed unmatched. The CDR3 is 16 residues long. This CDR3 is CASSQHRTGGVYEQYF. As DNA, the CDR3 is TGCGCCAGCAGCCAACATAGGACGGGAGGGGTTTACGAGCAGTACTTC.

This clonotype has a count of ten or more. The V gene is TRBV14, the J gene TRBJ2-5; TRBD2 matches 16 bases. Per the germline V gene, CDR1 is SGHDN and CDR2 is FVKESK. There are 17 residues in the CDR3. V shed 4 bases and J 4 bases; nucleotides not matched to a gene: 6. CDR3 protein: CASSPGLAGGPRETQYF. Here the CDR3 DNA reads TGTGCCAGCAGCCCGGGACTAGCGGGGGGGCCGAGAGAGACCCAGTACTTC.